Below, 21 T cell receptor beta chains from the same sample are listed, as sequenced in a study of shared clonotypes between healthy human individuals. Positively selected for CCR7, the CD45RO-negative cells used as naive CD8 cells excluded terminally differentiated effector memory CD45RA+ cells. Repertoires were generated with immunoSEQ multiplex PCR, while TCRdb's copy carries only in-frame clones and drops some. The table has about 590,000 clones, about 95% seen once. The sample consisted of naive CD8+ T cells sorted from blood. Source of these receptors: a woman between 25 and 40 years old in good health.

The CDR3 DNA follows: TGTGCCAGTACGGAACTAGCGGGGAACACCGGGGAGCTGTTTTTT. Its translation is CASTELAGNTGELFF. J is TRBJ2-2 and V is TRBV19, with 9 bases aligning to TRBD2. J was trimmed by 1 base and V by 7 bases; bases with no gene match: 4. The CDR3 contains 15 residues. Germline V lookup: CDR1 LNHDA, CDR2 SQIVND (reference sequence).

The V gene is TRBV25-1, the J gene TRBJ2-1; 7 bases line up with TRBD1. The CDR3 length is 13 residues. The V gene end was trimmed by 4 bases and the J gene end by 9 bases; junction bases not matched to a gene: 6. CDR1 is MGHDK, CDR2 SYGVNS, per germline. The CDR3 DNA reads TGTGCCAGCAGTGTAGGACAGGAGGCTGAGCAGTTCTTC. Encoded protein: CASSVGQEAEQFF.

V and J are TRBV4-1 and TRBJ2-1, with D unclear. Trimming removed 4 bases at V and 2 bases at J, with 9 bases between. The germline V gene encodes CDR1 MGHRA and CDR2 YSYEKL. This CDR3 has 14 residues. The CDR3 coding sequence is TGCGCCAGCAGCCCCCCGGGCCCCTACAATGAGCAGTTCTTC. Encoded protein: CASSPPGPYNEQFF.

This chain's CDR3 is CASSPGTSGNTGELFF. DNA for the CDR3: TGTGCCAGCAGTCCAGGGACTAGCGGGAACACCGGGGAGCTGTTTTTT. The chain joins TRBV28 to TRBJ2-2; 11 bases map to TRBD2. Germline V gene lookup returns CDR1 MDHEN and CDR2 SYDVKM. The V and J ends lost 5 bases and 1 base, in that order; junction bases with no gene match: 3. This CDR3 region has 16 residues. Complete variable domain (other parts from reference TRBV28 and TRBJ2-2): DVKVTQSSRYLVKRTGEKVFLECVQDMDHENMFWYRQDPGLGLRLIYFSYDVKMKEKGDIPEGYSVSREKKERFSLILESASTNQTSMYLCASSPGTSGNTGELFFGEGSRLTVL.

This sequence joins TRBV7-3 and TRBJ2-7; 8 nucleotides match TRBD2. Germline V gene lookup returns CDR1 SGHTA and CDR2 FQGTGA. J gave up 0 bases and V 7 bases, and 8 bases lay outside the gene matches. The CDR3 loop spans 15 amino acids. CDR3 nucleotide sequence: TGTGCCAGCACCACACTAGCGGCGAGCTCCTACGAGCAGTACTTC. This gives the protein CASTTLAASSYEQYF.

The chain has TRBV9 and TRBJ2-2; TRBD2 matches 7 bases. Germline CDR1 and CDR2: SGDLS and YYNGEE. The ends lost 4 bases at V and 5 bases at J; junction bases unmatched: 11. There are 16 residues in the CDR3. The CDR3 sequence is CASSPSAGAGTGELFF. CDR3 DNA sequence: TGTGCCAGCAGCCCTTCGGCGGGAGCGGGTACCGGGGAGCTGTTTTTT.

CDR3 DNA: TGTGCCAGCAGCTTAGCGGGAGGGCCGTACAATGAGCAGTTCTTC. Protein product: CASSLAGGPYNEQFF. V gene TRBV7-6 combines with J gene TRBJ2-1; TRBD2 matches 7 bases. Germline lookup yields CDR1 SGHVS and CDR2 FNYEAQ. With V trimmed by 0 bases and J by 4 bases, 3 bases remained unmatched. The CDR3 consists of 15 residues.

The rearrangement uses TRBV19 and TRBJ1-2; no definite D call. The CDR3 length is 11 residues. Per the germline V gene, CDR1 is LNHDA and CDR2 is SQIVND (reference sequence). V gave up 6 bases and J gave up 2 bases, with 4 bases separating them. In DNA, the CDR3 is TGTGCCAGTAGGCGGAACTATGGCTACACCTTC. As protein: CASRRNYGYTF. The variable domain in full, with the rest retrieved from reference TRBV19 and TRBJ1-2, is DGGITQSPKYLFRKEGQNVTLSCEQNLNHDAMYWYRQDPGQGLRLIYYSQIVNDFQKGDIAEGYSVSREKKESFPLTVTSAQKNPTAFYLCASRRNYGYTFGSGTRLTVV.

A note on this clone: Other nucleotide sequences in the sample specify the same CDR3. The chain couples TRBV9 to TRBJ2-1; no clear D. V dropped 2 bases and J dropped 8 bases, with 5 bases sitting between them. CDR1 SGDLS and CDR2 YYNGEE come from the germline V gene. The CDR3 has 11 residues. The CDR3 reads CASSVGHEQFF. The CDR3, as DNA: TGTGCCAGCAGCGTCGGCCATGAGCAGTTCTTC.

The CDR3, as DNA: TGTGCCAGCAGTTTATCTAGGTGGGGACAGGGTACGTACGAGCAGTACTTC. This codes for CASSLSRWGQGTYEQYF. The V call is TRBV27, the J call TRBJ2-7, with 9 bases aligning to TRBD1. This CDR3 has 17 residues. The trim removed 0 bases at V and 4 bases at J, leaving 10 bases unmatched. Germline-derived CDR1 and CDR2 are MNHEY and SMNVEV (reference sequence).

This chain links TRBV2 with TRBJ2-7; D may be TRBD1 or TRBD2 (6 bases each). The germline V gene has CDR1 SNHLY and CDR2 FYNNEI. V gave up 6 bases and J gave up 3 bases, with 21 bases separating them. CDR3 size: 16 residues. The CDR3 DNA is TGTGCCAGCAGCGGATCCCTCCGGGGGACAAACTACGAGCAGTACTTC. Its protein product is CASSGSLRGTNYEQYF.

This chain connects TRBV19 to TRBJ2-3, with 10 bases aligning to TRBD2. This CDR3 is built from 17 residues. Germline assignment: CDR1 LNHDA and CDR2 SQIVND (reference sequence). V was pared by 2 bases and J by 6 bases, with 11 bases of the junction left unmatched. In nucleotides, the CDR3 is TGTGCCAGTAGTATAACTCTAGCGGGAGTAGTTGGGGATACGCAGTATTTT. It specifies CASSITLAGVVGDTQYF.

The chain couples TRBV13 to TRBJ2-5; 7 nucleotides agree with TRBD2. Germline CDR1 PRHDT, CDR2 FYEKMQ (reference sequence). V was pared by 5 bases and J by 5 bases, with 14 bases of the junction left unmatched. This CDR3 has 16 amino acids. The DNA for the CDR3 is TGTGCCAGCAGCCGCACGCGGGAGTTTAAGGAGGAGACCCAGTACTTC. Protein: CASSRTREFKEETQYF.

This clone occurred once. The V call is TRBV6-5, the J call TRBJ1-2, with D unclear. Germline-derived CDR1 and CDR2 are MNHEY and SVGAGI. V shed 2 bases and J shed 6 bases, with 4 bases lying between them. The CDR3 runs 11 residues. This chain's CDR3 is CASSYGDGYTF. CDR3 nucleotide sequence: TGTGCCAGCAGTTACGGGGATGGCTACACCTTC.

The sample holds one count of this clone. The same CDR3 also results from other DNA sequences found in this sample. This sequence joins TRBV27 and TRBJ2-3; D uncertain. CDR3 length: 15 amino acids. Germline CDR1 and CDR2: MNHEY and SMNVEV (reference sequence). Deletions cut 4 bases from V and 2 bases from J, with 13 bases between. The CDR3 region has the DNA TGTGCCAGCAGTTCTACCGGGCTTATCACAGATACGCAGTATTTT. Its translation is CASSSTGLITDTQYF.

The V gene is TRBV27, the J gene TRBJ1-1; D is possibly TRBD1 (5 bases). V lost 5 bases and J lost 6, with 16 bases in between. Per the germline V gene, CDR1 is MNHEY and CDR2 is SMNVEV (reference sequence). This CDR3 region has 14 residues. As DNA, the CDR3 is TGTGCCAGCAGTCCCCGTGGGGGGGACGCTGAAGCTTTCTTT. Protein sequence: CASSPRGGDAEAFF.

The gene calls are TRBV5-8 and TRBJ2-3, with 9 bases that match TRBD2. Germline CDR1 is SGHTS and CDR2 is YDEGEE. This CDR3 spans 17 amino acids. After removal of 3 bases from V and 3 bases from J, the junction contained 11 bases not matched to a gene. The CDR3 bases are TGTGCCAGCAGCTGGTTAGCGGGAGCTTACGGAACAGATACGCAGTATTTT. Translating gives CASSWLAGAYGTDTQYF. Full variable domain (rest looked up from reference TRBV5-8 and TRBJ2-3): EAGVTQSPTHLIKTRGQQATLRCSPISGHTSVYWYQQALGLGLQFLLWYDEGEERNRGNFPPRFSGRQFPNYSSELNVNALELEDSALYLCASSWLAGAYGTDTQYFGPGTRLTVL.

The chain joins TRBV9 to TRBJ2-7; TRBD2 matches 8 bases. Germline V gives CDR1 SGDLS, CDR2 YYNGEE. The V and J ends lost 2 bases and 1 base, in that order; junction bases with no gene match: 5. This CDR3 spans 15 amino acids. CDR3 DNA: TGTGCCAGCAGCGTTGCGGGAGGTAGTTCCTACGAGCAGTACTTC. Translation: CASSVAGGSSYEQYF.

The V and J genes are TRBV6-5 and TRBJ2-7, with TRBD2 identical over 9 bases. CDR1 and CDR2 (germline): MNHEY, SVGAGI. This CDR3 spans 12 amino acids. Trimming removed 8 bases from V and 6 bases from J; junction bases left unmatched: 5. The DNA of the CDR3 is TGTGCCAGCGGATCTAGCGGGATCGAGCAGTACTTC. The encoded protein is CASGSSGIEQYF.

The rearrangement joins TRBV6-1 to TRBJ2-7; 10 bases map to TRBD1. This CDR3 has 14 amino acids. Germline CDR1 is MNHNS and CDR2 is SASEGT. The trim removed 3 bases at V and 5 bases at J, leaving 4 bases unmatched. The CDR3 bases are TGTGCCAGCAGTGAGACAGGGGGCGCCCACGAGCAGTACTTC. Translated: CASSETGGAHEQYF.

This chain connects TRBV7-4 to TRBJ1-4; 9 bases map to TRBD1. Losses at the gene ends were 7 bases for V and 7 bases for J; bases not matched to a gene: 13. The CDR3 is 16 amino acids. Germline assignment: CDR1 SGHVT and CDR2 SQSDAQ. The CDR3 bases are TGTGCCAGCAACATACCCAGGGACAGGGAATCTGAAAAACTGTTTTTT. This sequence encodes CASNIPRDRESEKLFF.